Sequencing of this TCR beta chain was carried out in a study of regulatory T cells in long-lasting Graves disease. With 5 bases clipped from V and 5 bases from J, the junction kept 19 bases outside the gene matches. This CDR3 has 19 residues. CDR1 and CDR2 (germline): SGHTA, FQGNSA. In its sample, this clonotype was seen a few times. No antigen is known for it. Noted time point: persistent/refractory GD, antithyroid drugs over 5 years with positive TRAb. Construction of the TCR library relied on RNA isolated from PBMCs. EDTA tubes were used for drawing 8 to 9 milliliters of peripheral blood. Arm-PCR of CDR3 regions with iRepertoire HTBI primers generated TCR beta libraries. Under the authors' procedure: From all samples, identification returned 14 TRBJ and approximately 67 TRBV segments. TCRdb fed the multiplex PCR reads into MiXCR, producing one record per CDR3 protein. These V and J calls originate from TCRdb's pipeline instead of the authors' own analysis. The sample records about 400,000 distinct CDR3 sequences, more than 20% being singletons.

General study points: The analysis examined peripheral blood only and excluded thyroid tissue.

The sequence derives from a female donor with Graves disease. Specimen: peripheral blood mononuclear cells (PBMCs), collected when the disease was refractory, from a patient treated with antithyroid drugs. The chain is built from TRBV7-2 and TRBJ2-5; TRBD2 matches 11 bases. The CDR3 loop reads CASSPGGGSASGRRETQYF. The CDR3 nucleotides read TGTGCCAGCAGCCCCGGGGGAGGGTCGGCTAGCGGGAGGCGGGAGACCCAGTACTTC.